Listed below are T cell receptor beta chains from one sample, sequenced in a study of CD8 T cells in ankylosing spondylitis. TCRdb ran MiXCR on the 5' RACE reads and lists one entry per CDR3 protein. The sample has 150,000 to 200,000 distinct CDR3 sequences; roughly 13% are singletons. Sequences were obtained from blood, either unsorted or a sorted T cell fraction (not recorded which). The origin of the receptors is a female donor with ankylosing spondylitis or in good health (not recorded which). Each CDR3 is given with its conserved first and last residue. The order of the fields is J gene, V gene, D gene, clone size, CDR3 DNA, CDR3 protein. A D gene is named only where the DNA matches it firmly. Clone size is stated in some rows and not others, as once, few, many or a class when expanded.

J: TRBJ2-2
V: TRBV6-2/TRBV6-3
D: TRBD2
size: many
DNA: TGTGCCAGCAGTTACGCGAGTTCCGGGACTATGGGCACCGGGGAGCTGTTTTTT
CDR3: CASSYASSGTMGTGELFF

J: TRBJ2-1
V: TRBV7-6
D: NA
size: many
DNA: TGTGCCAGCAGCTTAGCAGTCACCAATGAGCAGTTCTTC
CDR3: CASSLAVTNEQFF

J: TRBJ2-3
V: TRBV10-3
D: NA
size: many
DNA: TGTGCCATCAGTGAGTTGGGCAGCCTACGGGGCACAGATACGCAGTATTTT
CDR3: CAISELGSLRGTDTQYF

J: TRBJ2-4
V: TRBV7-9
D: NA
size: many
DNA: TGTGCCAGCACCAGTTCCGGGGTAGCCAAAAACATTCAGTACTTC
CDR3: CASTSSGVAKNIQYF

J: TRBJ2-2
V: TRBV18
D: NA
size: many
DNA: TGTGCCAGCGCCTTCGGGGACACCGGGGAGCTGTTTTTT
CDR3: CASAFGDTGELFF

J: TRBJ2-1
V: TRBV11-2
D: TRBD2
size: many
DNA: TGTGCCAGCAGCTCGACTAGCGGGAGGGCCATTATGTTCTTC
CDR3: CASSSTSGRAIMFF

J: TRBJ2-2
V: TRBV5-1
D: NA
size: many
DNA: TGCGCCAGCAGCTTGGTAGCACTGAACACCGGGGAGCTGTTTTTT
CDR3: CASSLVALNTGELFF

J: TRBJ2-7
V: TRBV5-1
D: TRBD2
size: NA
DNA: TGCGCCAGCAGCTTAACACTAGCGGGTGAGCAGTACTTC
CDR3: CASSLTLAGEQYF

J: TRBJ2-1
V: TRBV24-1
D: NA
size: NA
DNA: TGTGCCACCAGCAGGGACTCCTACAATGAGCAGTTCTTC
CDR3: CATSRDSYNEQFF

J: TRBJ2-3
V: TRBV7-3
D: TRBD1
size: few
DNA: TGTGCCAGCAGCTCCGGACAGGGTGCAGATACGCAGTATTTT
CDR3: CASSSGQGADTQYF

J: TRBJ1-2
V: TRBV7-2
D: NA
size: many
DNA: TGTGCCAGCAGCCCCGACAGAACCTATGGCTACACCTTC
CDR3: CASSPDRTYGYTF

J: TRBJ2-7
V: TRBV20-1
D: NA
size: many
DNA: TGCAGTGCCATATCGGATCAGGGCCACGAGCAGTACTTC
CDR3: CSAISDQGHEQYF

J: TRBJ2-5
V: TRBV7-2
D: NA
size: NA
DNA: TGTGCCAGCAGCTTTAACAGGGATGAGACCCAGTACTTC
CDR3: CASSFNRDETQYF

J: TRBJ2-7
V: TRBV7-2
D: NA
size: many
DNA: TGTGCCAGCAGCTTACGGGGGACCCACGAGCAGTACTTC
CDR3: CASSLRGTHEQYF